This TCR beta chain was sequenced for a study of identical twins. Overall study findings and caveats: Invariant T cells like MAIT and iNKT could partly confound the zero-insertion analyses.

TCRdb itself ran the 5' RACE reads through MiXCR, one entry per CDR3 protein. Here the sample spans 450,000 to 500,000 distinct CDR3 sequences, more than 13% being singletons. V shed 9 bases and J 1 base; nucleotides not matched to a gene: 7. This CDR3 contains 14 residues. Germline V gene sequence: CDR1 MNHNS, CDR2 SASEGT. A remark on this clonotype: What it binds is not known.

The same sample was also studied in work on yellow fever vaccine responses in identical twins.

This chain joins TRBV6-1 and TRBJ1-1, with 8 bases fitting TRBD1. Specimen: CD4+ T cells sorted from blood. The receptor was isolated from a woman aged 18-29 years in good health. CDR3 nucleotides: TGTGCCAGTATGCCAGGACAGGGGAACACTGAAGCTTTCTTT. It specifies CASMPGQGNTEAFF.